Here is one TCR beta chain with its context. This receptor's antigen is unknown. No qualities accompany the bases; no much larger clone lies one base away. These data are taken from a study of graft-versus-host responses after intestinal transplantation (dated by TCRdb to the early 2020s). About the investigation overall: The transplants that recipients received were multivisceral, liver-intestinal, or isolated intestinal. All recipients received anti-thymocyte globulin induction followed by maintenance tacrolimus and steroids for around 3 years. Graft-versus-host and host-versus-graft alloreactive T cell clones were tracked in the graft, circulation and bone marrow after intestinal transplantation using bulk TCR-beta CDR3 sequencing. To identify alloreactive clones, pre-transplant mixed lymphocyte reaction products were sequenced and then compared with unstimulated pre-transplant donor and recipient T cells. A cohort of approximately 23 intestinal transplant recipients, including one retransplant, was enrolled, and a few patients lacking pretransplant specimens were excluded. A peak of at least 4% donor T cells among recipient peripheral blood mononuclear cells was the definition used for donor T cell macrochimerism. Rather than being sequenced by the commercial service, samples from a few later patients were sequenced in-house on an Illumina MiSeq and processed with MiXCR. The research as a whole found: GvH clones turned up in recipient bone marrow, with some appearing earlier in ileal mucosa or blood, a pattern consistent with an intestinal mucosal origin. Early after transplant, declines in HvG clones were associated with peak levels of circulating GvH clones. Conclusions were limited by the relatively low number and heterogeneity of intestinal transplant patients. High GvH to HvG T cell clonal ratios were observed in the allografts of patients with donor T cell macrochimerism.

The sample's time point label, in plain terms: cells obtained before transplantation from donor or recipient. CD3+CD4+ and CD3+CD8+ populations were FACS-sorted from unstimulated pre-transplant donor and recipient cells taken from spleen or lymph nodes. Spanning cysteine to phenylalanine, the CDR3 consists of 11 amino acids. This entry keeps only the CDR3 DNA: 33 bases, framed from base 1. Looking up the germline V gene yields CDR1 MNHEY and CDR2 SVGAGI. Unmatched junction bases come to 6, with V trimmed by 6 bases and J by 14 bases. Library method: the immunoSEQ multiplex PCR assay. For most patients, genomic DNA was isolated with the Qiagen DNeasy Blood and Tissue Kit and shipped frozen to Adaptive Biotechnologies for TCR sequencing. Adaptive Biotechnologies carried out high-throughput TCR-beta CDR3 sequencing of genomic DNA for most patients. The paper's data handling went like this. TCR sequencing data for over 15 patients were retrieved from Adaptive's ImmunoSEQ software; three other patients were processed with MiXCR and VDJtools. To correct CD4 versus CD8 sorting errors, sequences present in both subsets at a frequency ratio below 5:1 were removed. Because the origin of CDR3 nucleotide sequences shared between donor and recipient could not be assigned, those sequences were removed. Alloreactive clones required at least 2-fold expansion over unstimulated cells and minimum CFSE-low frequency of 0.002% (template counts) or 0.001% (read counts). A clone was considered mappable if detected in the sequenced pre-transplant spleen, lymph node, or MLR CFSE-low populations of the donor or recipient. The cumulative frequency of alloreactive clones was calculated as a percentage of all sequences, weighted by copy number. Drawn from immuneACCESS, this table holds only the in-frame rearrangements with V and J called that TCRdb kept. Clones are partly lost; checked studies trace under half to an unresolved V gene and leave the rest unexplained. The V and J calls and clone size were taken over from that table, and D and trimming were inferred from the DNA. This sample comprises more than 100,000 clones, 80% to 95% of them detected only once. Approximately 1.2% of the sample is taken by the ten largest.

The source of this sequence is a human donor who received an intestinal transplant. Recombination linked TRBV6-5 to TRBJ2-1; 8 of the junction bases match TRBD2. The sequences come from unstimulated CD8+ T cells sorted from spleen or lymph node cells, collected before intestinal transplant. The CDR3 has the sequence CASSSGTREFF. The DNA sequence is as follows: TGTGCCAGCAGCTCAGGGACTAGAGAGTTCTTC.